Listed here is a single T cell receptor beta chain. The antigen this receptor binds is unknown. The method behind the library was 5' RACE. The input for every TCR library was around 4,000 ng of total RNA. For each sample, cDNA synthesis with SMARTScribe reverse transcriptase was split into eight separate reactions. During cDNA synthesis, unique molecular identifiers containing a 6-nucleotide sample barcode were introduced by template switching. TCRalpha and TCRbeta cDNA was amplified in two nested PCRs of about 17 and 10 cycles, and bead purification was carried out after each PCR. Before amplification, the cDNA was treated with uracil DNA-glycosylase and purified using the QIAquick PCR purification kit. The second PCR added Illumina TruSeq-compatible adapters along with sample-specific barcodes. TapeStation and Qubit were used to check library quality and concentration, and approximately 5 ng of each library went into the pool. The pooled libraries were sequenced with 2 x 100 bp reads and custom sequencing primers on an Illumina HiSeq2500 single-index Rapid Run. The paper's data handling went like this. MiGEC version 1.2.6 was used for UMI-based consensus assembly to correct PCR and sequencing errors. MiXCR version 2.1.1 was used to carry out V(D)J alignment, clonotype assembly and CDR3 extraction. Gene usage, clonotype sharing and MAIT/NKT TCR abundance were normalised by analysing the top 1000, 10 000 and 20 000 clonotypes per sample. After downsampling to 27 000 UMIs, diversity was calculated as the inverse Simpson index using the vegan R package. Paired Mann-Whitney U tests on discordant twin pairs were used, with Benjamini-Hochberg multiple-testing correction. After reprocessing by TCRdb, each CDR3 protein sequence is one entry, and no DNA is given. The V and J calls come from TCRdb's annotation, not from the publication. This specimen's table enumerates more than 300,000 distinct CDR3 sequences. Jointly, the top ten make up over 5.5% of the sample.

This entry is derived from a study of monozygotic twins with inflammatory bowel disease (dated by TCRdb to between 2019 and 2020). The study in broad terms: In total, roughly 30 monozygotic twin pairs made up the full study: 19 Danish pairs, all IBD-discordant, plus nine German pairs, of which four were IBD-concordant and five were IBD-discordant. Disease-associated traits were sought mainly through comparisons between IBD patients and their genetically identical healthy co-twins within discordant pairs. Each individual had, on average, about 151 000 unique TCRalpha sequences and 181 000 unique TCRbeta sequences available for analysis. Overall study results and their limits: Distinction between different T cell subtypes could not be achieved in the analysis. Compared with healthy twins, IBD patients shared fewer clonotypes with other individuals, and the difference was most pronounced in patients with signs of disease activity. Repertoire similarity did not differ between concordant and discordant twins, possibly due to limited statistical power. No single strong signal or clonotype linked to IBD turned up in the results, so the idea that one exists was not supported. Because patients received different immunosuppressive treatments, the repertoires may have picked up extra background noise and variability between individuals. TCRbeta repertoire diversity, by inverse Simpson index, was decreased in IBD patients compared with their healthy co-twins.

CDR1 and CDR2, per the germline V gene, are LGHNA and YNFKEQ. The CDR3, cysteine through phenylalanine, is 16 amino acids long. No DNA accompanies this entry. A roughly 2.4 ml peripheral blood sample was drawn into PAXgene tubes per donor and stored at -80°C. Without T cell sorting, total RNA was isolated from whole blood using the PAXgene blood miRNA kit on an automated QIAcube. Peripheral blood from monozygotic twin pairs who were concordant or discordant for inflammatory bowel disease underwent deep TCRalpha and TCRbeta repertoire profiling using unique molecular barcoding. Smoking habits were recorded for all twin pairs, and each individual was classified as a current, former or never smoker.

The sequence was obtained from a human donor with ulcerative colitis or Crohn's disease, or a healthy co-twin of an affected twin (not recorded which). Recombination connected TRBV4-2 to TRBJ2-2; without DNA, the TCRdb call of TRBD1 cannot be checked. Sequencing was done on a sample of blood. The CDR3 protein: CASSQETGSNTGELFF.